The source of this TCR beta chain is a study of OX40 agonist ivuxolimab in advanced cancers. Whole-study context: Patients were treated with ivuxolimab, an agonistic anti-OX40 (CD134) antibody. Patients treated during dose escalation were battling hepatocellular carcinoma, melanoma, renal cell or head and neck cancer.

Using immunoSEQ multiplex PCR, the repertoire was profiled, and TCRdb retains in-frame clones only, with some absent. The top ten hold roughly 15% of the sample, which has some 40,000 clones, 85% to 95% seen once. Notes on the study in general: Clones of CD4+ and CD8+ blood T cells grew by week 6 at doses of 0.1 to 3.0 mg/kg.

This clone showed up just once. Its antigen remains unidentified. Germline values: CDR1 SGHTA, CDR2 FQGNSA. Germline trimming cut 5 bases from V and 2 bases from J; bases unmatched to any gene: 9. The CDR3 length is 16 residues. The sequencing here drew on CD4+ or CD8+ T cells sorted from blood, taken in a trial of the OX40 agonist ivuxolimab. This TCR came from an adult with an advanced solid tumor such as melanoma, head and neck, liver or kidney cancer. This chain links TRBV7-2 with TRBJ2-7; TRBD1 matches 10 bases. CDR3 sequence: CASSLGLGQGAYEQYF. The CDR3 DNA reads TGTGCCAGCAGCCTAGGGCTTGGACAGGGGGCCTACGAGCAGTACTTC.